The clone carrying this T cell receptor (beta chain) was observed a few times. This sample is drawn from a study of PD-1 blockade in classical Hodgkin lymphoma. V gave up 4 bases and J gave up 7 bases, with 11 bases separating them. Germline V gene sequence: CDR1 MGHRA, CDR2 YSYEKL. The CDR3 is made up of 14 amino acids. The repertoire was sequenced with immunoSEQ multiplex PCR; TCRdb's copy has only in-frame clones and lacks some. Of 50,000 to 65,000 clones in the sample, under 95% are singletons; the top ten hold about a tenth. The time point here: cycle 4 day 1 (C4D1), after six to seven weeks of nivolumab. No patient escaped relapse after autologous stem cell transplantation, and brentuximab vedotin exposure varied.

The clonotype comes from a human donor with classical Hodgkin lymphoma. The gene calls are TRBV4-1 and TRBJ1-6; TRBD1 is a possible D gene (5 bases). The sample was peripheral blood mononuclear cells (PBMCs), taken before the fourth cycle of nivolumab. This CDR3 is CASSPGQGNSPLHF. The CDR3 DNA reads TGCGCCAGCAGCCCGGGGCAGGGAAATTCACCCCTCCACTTT.